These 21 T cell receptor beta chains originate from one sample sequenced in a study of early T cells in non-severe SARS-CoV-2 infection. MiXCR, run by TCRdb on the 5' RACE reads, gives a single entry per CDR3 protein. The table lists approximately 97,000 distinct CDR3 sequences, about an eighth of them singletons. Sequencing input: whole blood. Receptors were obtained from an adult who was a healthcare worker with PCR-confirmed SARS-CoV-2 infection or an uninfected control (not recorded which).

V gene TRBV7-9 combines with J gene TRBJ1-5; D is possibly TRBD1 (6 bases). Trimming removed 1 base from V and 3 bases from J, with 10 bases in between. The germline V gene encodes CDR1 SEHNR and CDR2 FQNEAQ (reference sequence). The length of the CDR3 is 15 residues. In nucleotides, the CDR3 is TGTGCCAGCAGCTTAGATGGGGGGGCCAATCAGCCCCAGCATTTT. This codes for CASSLDGGANQPQHF.

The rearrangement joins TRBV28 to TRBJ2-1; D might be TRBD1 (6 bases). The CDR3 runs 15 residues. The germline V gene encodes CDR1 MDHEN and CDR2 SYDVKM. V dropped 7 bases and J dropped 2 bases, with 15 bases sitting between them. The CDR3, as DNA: TGTGCCAGCACCCCTGGGCCAGGGGCCTACAATGAGCAGTTCTTC. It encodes CASTPGPGAYNEQFF.

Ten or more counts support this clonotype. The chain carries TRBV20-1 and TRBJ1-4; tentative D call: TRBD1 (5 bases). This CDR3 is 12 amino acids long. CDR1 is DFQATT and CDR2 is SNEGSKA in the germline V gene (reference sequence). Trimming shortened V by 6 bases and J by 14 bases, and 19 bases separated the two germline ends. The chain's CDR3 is CSATGTASGLFF. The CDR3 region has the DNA TGCAGTGCCACCGGGACGGCATCGGGGCTGTTTTTT.

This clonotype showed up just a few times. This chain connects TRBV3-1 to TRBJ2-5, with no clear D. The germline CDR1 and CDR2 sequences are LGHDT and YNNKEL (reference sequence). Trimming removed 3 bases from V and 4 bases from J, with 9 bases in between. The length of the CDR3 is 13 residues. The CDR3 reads CASSQTDVETQYF. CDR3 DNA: TGTGCCAGCAGCCAGACGGATGTAGAGACCCAGTACTTC.

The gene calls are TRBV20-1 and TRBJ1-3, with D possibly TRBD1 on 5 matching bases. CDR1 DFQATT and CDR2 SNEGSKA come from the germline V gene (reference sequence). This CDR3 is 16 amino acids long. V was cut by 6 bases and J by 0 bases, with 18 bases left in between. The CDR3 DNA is TGCAGTGCCGGACGGGGAGGGGTTATCTCTGGAAACACCATATATTTT. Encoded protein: CSAGRGGVISGNTIYF.

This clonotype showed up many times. CDR3 nucleotide sequence: TGTGCCAGCAGTTTTGACCCAGCCGTGAACACTGAAGCTTTCTTT. Its translation is CASSFDPAVNTEAFF. This sequence joins TRBV11-2 and TRBJ1-1; D ambiguous. The CDR3 spans 15 residues. With 6 bases removed from V and 0 bases from J, the gap between germline ends came to 14 bases. Germline values: CDR1 SGHAT, CDR2 FQNNGV.

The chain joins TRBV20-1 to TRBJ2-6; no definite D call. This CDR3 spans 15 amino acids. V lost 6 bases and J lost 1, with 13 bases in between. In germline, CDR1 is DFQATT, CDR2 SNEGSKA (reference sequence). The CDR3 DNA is TGCAGTGCCACCCTCGCCCCTTCTGGGGCCAACGTCCTGACTTTC. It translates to CSATLAPSGANVLTF.

This CDR3 reads CSVKGIANTEAFF. DNA for the CDR3: TGCAGCGTTAAAGGGATCGCGAACACTGAAGCTTTCTTT. The chain is built from TRBV29-1 and TRBJ1-1; unclear D gene. From germline, CDR1 is SQVTM and CDR2 ANQGSEA. The V gene lost 5 bases and the J gene lost 1 base, with 11 bases spanning the gap. The CDR3 is 13 residues long.

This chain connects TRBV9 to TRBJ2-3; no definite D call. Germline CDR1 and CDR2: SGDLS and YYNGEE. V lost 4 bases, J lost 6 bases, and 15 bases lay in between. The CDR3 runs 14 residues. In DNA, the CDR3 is TGTGCCAGCAGCTCCCGGATAGCTGTGGATACGCAGTATTTT. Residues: CASSSRIAVDTQYF.

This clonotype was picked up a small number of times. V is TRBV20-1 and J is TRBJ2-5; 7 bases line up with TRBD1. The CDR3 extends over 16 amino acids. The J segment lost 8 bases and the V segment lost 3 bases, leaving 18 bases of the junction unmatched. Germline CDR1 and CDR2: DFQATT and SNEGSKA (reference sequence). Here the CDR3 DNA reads TGCAGTGCTAGTAGTTTGAGGGGGCCGGCCTCGTTTACCCAGTACTTC. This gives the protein CSASSLRGPASFTQYF.

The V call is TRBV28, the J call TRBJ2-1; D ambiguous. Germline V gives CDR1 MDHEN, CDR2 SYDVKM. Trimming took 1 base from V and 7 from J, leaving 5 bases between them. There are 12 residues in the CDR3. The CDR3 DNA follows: TGTGCCAGCAGTTTATACCTTAATGAGCAGTTCTTC. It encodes CASSLYLNEQFF.

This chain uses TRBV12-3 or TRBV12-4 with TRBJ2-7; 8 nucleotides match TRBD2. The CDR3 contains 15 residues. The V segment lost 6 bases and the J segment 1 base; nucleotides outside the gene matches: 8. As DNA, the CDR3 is TGTGCCAGCAGCCAAACGGGACTAGATTCCTACGAGCAGTACTTC. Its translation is CASSQTGLDSYEQYF.

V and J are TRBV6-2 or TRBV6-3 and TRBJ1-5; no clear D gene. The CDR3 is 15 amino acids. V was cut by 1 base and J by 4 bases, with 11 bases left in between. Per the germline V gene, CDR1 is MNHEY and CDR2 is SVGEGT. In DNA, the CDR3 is TGTGCCAGCAGTTACTGGGATGTCTGGAATCAGCCCCAGCATTTT. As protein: CASSYWDVWNQPQHF.

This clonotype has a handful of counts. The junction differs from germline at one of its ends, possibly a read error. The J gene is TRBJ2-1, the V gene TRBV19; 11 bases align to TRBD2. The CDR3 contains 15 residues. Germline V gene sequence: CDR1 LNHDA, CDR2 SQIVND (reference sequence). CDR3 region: CASSIAGGPTNEQFF. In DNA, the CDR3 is TGTGCCAGTAGCATAGCGGGAGGGCCTACCAATGAGCAGTTCTTC.

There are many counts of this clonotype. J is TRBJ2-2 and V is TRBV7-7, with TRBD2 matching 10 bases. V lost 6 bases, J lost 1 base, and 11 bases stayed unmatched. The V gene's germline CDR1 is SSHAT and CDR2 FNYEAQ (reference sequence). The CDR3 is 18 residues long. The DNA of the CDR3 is TGTGCCAGCAGGCCCGGGGCAGGACTAGCGGTGAACACCGGGGAGCTGTTTTTT. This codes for CASRPGAGLAVNTGELFF.

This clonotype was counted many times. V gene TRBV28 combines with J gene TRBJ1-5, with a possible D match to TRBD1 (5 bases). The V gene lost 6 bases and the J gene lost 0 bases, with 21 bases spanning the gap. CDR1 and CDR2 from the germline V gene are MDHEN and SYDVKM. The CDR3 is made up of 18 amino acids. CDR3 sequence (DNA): TGTGCCAGCAGCCCCGGGGGGGGTAGACCTGATAGCAATCAGCCCCAGCATTTT. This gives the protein CASSPGGGRPDSNQPQHF.

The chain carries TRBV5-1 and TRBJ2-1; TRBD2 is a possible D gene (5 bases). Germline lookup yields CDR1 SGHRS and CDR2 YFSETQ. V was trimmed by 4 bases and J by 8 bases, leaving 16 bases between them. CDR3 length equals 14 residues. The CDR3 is CASSPQVGDDEQFF. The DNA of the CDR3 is TGCGCCAGCAGCCCTCAGGTGGGAGATGATGAGCAGTTCTTC.

This chain's CDR3 is CASSRQVITDTQYF. CDR3 nucleotide sequence: TGTGCCAGCAGCAGACAGGTGATCACAGATACGCAGTATTTT. The chain has TRBV12-3 or TRBV12-4 and TRBJ2-3; D might be TRBD1 (6 bases). V lost 6 bases and J 2 bases, leaving 12 bases between the germline ends. The CDR3 covers 14 residues.

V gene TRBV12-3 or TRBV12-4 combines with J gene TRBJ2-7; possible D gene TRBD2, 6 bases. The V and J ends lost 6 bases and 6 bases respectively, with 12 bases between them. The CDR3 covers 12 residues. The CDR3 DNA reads TGTGCCAGCAGACGAACCGGGGGCGAGCAGTACTTC. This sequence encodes CASRRTGGEQYF.

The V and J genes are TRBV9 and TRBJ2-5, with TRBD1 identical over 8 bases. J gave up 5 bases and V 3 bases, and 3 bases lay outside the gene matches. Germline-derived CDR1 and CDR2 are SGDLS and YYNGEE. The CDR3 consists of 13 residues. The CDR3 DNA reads TGTGCCAGCAGCGACACAGGGGGTGAGACCCAGTACTTC. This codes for CASSDTGGETQYF.

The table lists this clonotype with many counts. The CDR3 reads CASSSRTSNSFF. CDR3 DNA sequence: TGTGCCAGCAGTTCTCGGACTAGCAATTCGTTCTTC. The chain recombines TRBV6-2 or TRBV6-3 with TRBJ2-1, with TRBD2 identical over 8 bases. Losses at the gene ends were 4 bases for V and 15 bases for J; bases not matched to a gene: 8. Germline-derived CDR1 and CDR2 are MNHEY and SVGEGT. This CDR3 has 12 residues.